This T cell receptor (beta chain) was captured in a study of T-cell memory formation after mild COVID-19. Study conclusions and caveats: Cross-reactive memory apparently joined, as some responding clones appeared in pre-infection memory. Clones that contracted from day 15 to 85 were balanced CD4/CD8, while later expanders leaned CD4+. Shrinking CD4+ clones were chiefly CM and EM; CD8+ ones were chiefly EMRA.

UMIs and sample barcodes were carried by the TCR alpha and TCR beta cDNA libraries that 5'RACE produced using constant-segment primers. TCRdb independently ran MiXCR on the 5' RACE reads; one entry per CDR3 protein. Here the sample spans about 210,000 distinct CDR3 sequences, 8% to 11% being singletons. Of note for this clonotype: Its antigen is unidentified.

Germline V gene lookup returns CDR1 DFQATT and CDR2 SNEGSKA (reference sequence). The CDR3 length is 15 residues. V lost 0 bases, J lost 6 bases, and 16 bases lay in between. This sequence originates from a young man who had mild COVID-19 (a few samples of this study predate the infection). Cell type and time point are not known. The sequenced sample was PBMCs or a T cell subset sorted from them (not recorded which). The rearrangement uses TRBV20-1 and TRBJ2-3; the D call may be TRBD1 or TRBD2 (5 bases each). The CDR3 is CSARDLGDPGDTQYF. DNA for the CDR3: TGCAGTGCTAGAGATCTGGGGGACCCCGGGGATACGCAGTATTTT.